The text below deals with one T cell receptor beta chain. The germline gives CDR1 ENHRY, CDR2 SYGVKD. This CDR3 has 15 amino acids. V gave up 0 bases and J gave up 2 bases, with 8 bases separating them. The sample originates from a study of cytomegalovirus exposure and HLA in healthy donors. The PCR was carried out with 60 Vbeta primers and 13 Jbeta primers. Measured with immunoSEQ multiplex PCR; TCRdb has only the in-frame clones, and not every one. There are 100,000 to 150,000 clones in the sample; approximately 85% occur only once, and 1.5% to 2% lies in the top ten. This rearrangement joins TRBV10-3 to TRBJ1-5, with D perhaps TRBD1 (5 bases). The clonotype was recovered from a boy under 18 in good health and CMV-seronegative. Specimen: PBMCs. DNA for the CDR3: TGTGCCATCAGTGAGTCCCCACAGGGCAATCAGCCCCAGCATTTT. Translation gives CAISESPQGNQPQHF.